This TCR beta chain appears in the sequencing data of a study of early T cells in non-severe SARS-CoV-2 infection. Background on the study: With bulk RNA from unsorted whole blood as input, sequencing yielded unpaired chains.

The library protocol tagged individual cDNA molecules with unique molecular identifiers. TCRdb analysed the 5' RACE reads with MiXCR anew, one entry per CDR3 protein. The table has 70,000 or so distinct CDR3 sequences, 9.5% to 15% seen once. Findings and limits, study-wide: Private and CD4 specificities were missed by VDJdb matching, which favored anti-spike CD8 responses.

In its sample, this clonotype was seen a few times. As yet, its antigen is unknown. This sequence originates from an adult who was a healthcare worker with PCR-confirmed SARS-CoV-2 infection or an uninfected control (not recorded which). Source material: whole blood.

In DNA, the CDR3 is TGTGCCAGCGTACCCGAGAGTAATCAGCCCCAGCATTTT. It encodes CASVPESNQPQHF. V and J are TRBV28 and TRBJ1-5; D gene uncertain. With 8 bases removed from V and 4 bases from J, the gap between germline ends came to 12 bases. There are 13 residues in the CDR3. Germline V lookup: CDR1 MDHEN, CDR2 SYDVKM.